Listed below are T cell receptor beta chains from one sample, sequenced in a study of blood T cell repertoires in COVID-19. Method: immunoSEQ multiplex PCR; TCRdb's copy keeps in-frame clones and lacks some. The sample holds some 300,000 clones, around nine tenths seen once. The sample consisted of PBMCs or T cells enriched from blood (not recorded which). Receptors were obtained from a middle-aged woman who had recovered from COVID-19. The CDR3 runs from the conserved cysteine through the conserved F or W. The D gene is left open where the match is weak. Size is omitted from some rows. Given values are once, few, many or a class for expanded clones.

V: TRBV9; size: few; J: TRBJ2-2; length: 17; D: TRBD2; DNA: TGTGCCAGCAGCGTAGCTGGGGCGGGAGGGAGCACCGGGGAGCTGTTTTTT; CDR3: CASSVAGAGGSTGELFF
V: TRBV28; size: .; J: TRBJ1-5; length: 18; D: TRBD1; DNA: TGTGCCAGCAGTCAGGGGACAGGGGGCGCGACTAGCAATCAGCCCCAGCATTTT; CDR3: CASSQGTGGATSNQPQHF
V: TRBV30; size: .; J: TRBJ2-1; length: 13; D: TRBD2; DNA: TGTGCCTGGACTAGCGGGACCTACAATGAGCAGTTCTTC; CDR3: CAWTSGTYNEQFF
V: TRBV3-1/TRBV3-2; size: .; J: TRBJ2-3; length: 17; D: TRBD1; DNA: TGTGCCAGCAGCCAAGAGGATATGGGACAGGGACCAGATACGCAGTATTTT; CDR3: CASSQEDMGQGPDTQYF
V: TRBV3-1/TRBV3-2; size: .; J: TRBJ2-3; length: 18; D: TRBD2; DNA: TGTGCCAGCAGCCAAGGGATCGGGGGGAGGGGCCGCGCAGATACGCAGTATTTT; CDR3: CASSQGIGGRGRADTQYF
V: TRBV11-2; size: .; J: TRBJ2-2; length: 16; D: TRBD1; DNA: TGTGCCAGCAGCTCAATCCGGGGACAGGGGGCCGGGGAGCTGTTTTTT; CDR3: CASSSIRGQGAGELFF
V: TRBV5-6; size: .; J: TRBJ2-1; length: 17; D: TRBD2; DNA: TGTGCCAGCAGCCCGGATACCGGGACTAGCGGCTACAATGAGCAGTTCTTC; CDR3: CASSPDTGTSGYNEQFF
V: TRBV2; size: .; J: TRBJ1-3; length: 16; D: .; DNA: TGTGCCAGCAGTGAAGCGGAGACCCTCTCTGGAAACACCATATATTTT; CDR3: CASSEAETLSGNTIYF
V: TRBV3-1/TRBV3-2; size: .; J: TRBJ1-1; length: 14; D: TRBD1; DNA: TGTGCCAGCAGCCTGACAGGGGGAGACACTGAAGCTTTCTTT; CDR3: CASSLTGGDTEAFF
V: TRBV7-3; size: .; J: TRBJ2-1; length: 15; D: TRBD2; DNA: TGTGCCAGCAGCTTAAGTCCGGGACTAGCGGGTGAGCAGTTCTTC; CDR3: CASSLSPGLAGEQFF
V: TRBV2; size: .; J: TRBJ2-7; length: 13; D: .; DNA: TGTGCCAGCACGGGGGGCGCATCCCGCGAGCAGTACTTC; CDR3: CASTGGASREQYF
V: TRBV21-1; size: .; J: TRBJ1-2; length: 15; D: .; DNA: TGTGCCAGCACCTTAGCCATTGGCAGGGTTGATGGCTACACCTTC; CDR3: CASTLAIGRVDGYTF
V: TRBV7-2; size: .; J: TRBJ2-6; length: 16; D: TRBD2; DNA: TGTGCCAGCAGCTGGACTAGCGGGGGTGGGGCCAACGTCCTGACTTTC; CDR3: CASSWTSGGGANVLTF
V: TRBV13; size: .; J: TRBJ2-7; length: 15; D: TRBD1; DNA: TGTGCCAGCAGCTTTTGGACAGGGCGGATCTACGAGCAGTACTTC; CDR3: CASSFWTGRIYEQYF
V: TRBV9; size: .; J: TRBJ1-5; length: 16; D: .; DNA: TGTGCCAGCAGCGTCCACCCTCGCAGTAGCAATCAGCCCCAGCATTTT; CDR3: CASSVHPRSSNQPQHF
V: TRBV10-3; size: .; J: TRBJ1-2; length: 16; D: .; DNA: TGTGCCATCAGTGAGACTTATTTGACAGGAAGCTATGGCTACACCTTC; CDR3: CAISETYLTGSYGYTF
V: TRBV7-2; size: .; J: TRBJ1-4; length: 14; D: .; DNA: TGTGCCAGCAGCACAGTTGCAACTAATGAAAAACTGTTTTTT; CDR3: CASSTVATNEKLFF
V: TRBV7-8; size: .; J: TRBJ1-1; length: 15; D: TRBD1; DNA: TGTGCCAGCAGCCACTCTCACAGGGGAGTAGATGAAGCTTTCTTT; CDR3: CASSHSHRGVDEAFF
V: TRBV28; size: once; J: TRBJ2-3; length: 20; D: TRBD2; DNA: TGTGCCAGCAGTCCTCTTTTCGGGACTAGCGCCCCTCCCAGTACAGATACGCAGTATTTT; CDR3: CASSPLFGTSAPPSTDTQYF
V: TRBV27; size: .; J: TRBJ1-1; length: 16; D: .; DNA: TGTGCCAGCAGTTTAAGGGATATAGTGGAGGGGAAGGAAGCTTTCTTT; CDR3: CASSLRDIVEGKEAFF
V: TRBV7-3; size: .; J: TRBJ1-5; length: 13; D: .; DNA: TGTGCCAGCAGCTTAAAGCCCGATCAGCCCCAGCATTTT; CDR3: CASSLKPDQPQHF
V: TRBV19; size: .; J: TRBJ2-1; length: 14; D: .; DNA: TGTGCCAGTGGGAGTCGAACCAGCTACAATGAGCAGTTCTTC; CDR3: CASGSRTSYNEQFF
V: TRBV7-2; size: .; J: TRBJ1-1; length: 14; D: TRBD1; DNA: TGTGCCAGCAGCACGGACAGGGGGAACACTGAAGCTTTCTTT; CDR3: CASSTDRGNTEAFF
V: TRBV2; size: .; J: TRBJ2-7; length: 12; D: TRBD2; DNA: TGTGCCAGCAGACCAACTAGCGGGAGGATGTACTTC; CDR3: CASRPTSGRMYF
V: TRBV7-9; size: .; J: TRBJ1-6; length: 15; D: .; DNA: TGTGCCAGCAGCTTAGAGGCAGGGTTTGATTCACCCCTCCACTTT; CDR3: CASSLEAGFDSPLHF
V: TRBV24-1; size: once; J: TRBJ2-5; length: 16; D: TRBD2; DNA: TGTGCCACCAGTGACCCACTAGCGGGGGGGCTTGAGACCCAGTACTTC; CDR3: CATSDPLAGGLETQYF
V: TRBV18; size: .; J: TRBJ2-7; length: 15; D: TRBD2; DNA: TGTGCCAGCTCATCGGGACTAGCGGGAGTGAACGAGCAGTACTTC; CDR3: CASSSGLAGVNEQYF
V: TRBV11-3; size: few; J: TRBJ2-2; length: 13; D: .; DNA: TGTGCCAGCAGCTCCTCGACAGTCGGAGAGCTGTTTTTT; CDR3: CASSSSTVGELFF
V: TRBV7-9; size: .; J: TRBJ2-5; length: 12; D: .; DNA: TGTGCCAGCAGCGTCCCGGAGGAGACCCAGTACTTC; CDR3: CASSVPEETQYF
V: TRBV19; size: .; J: TRBJ1-5; length: 21; D: .; DNA: TGTGCCAGTAGTATTTATTGGCGACAGGAAGGCGGGCATTCGGCGAATCAGCCCCAGCATTTT; CDR3: CASSIYWRQEGGHSANQPQHF
V: TRBV6-5; size: once; J: TRBJ2-3; length: 14; D: .; DNA: TGTGCCAGCAGTCCTACCTTTACAGCAGATACGCAGTATTTT; CDR3: CASSPTFTADTQYF
V: TRBV10-3; size: .; J: TRBJ2-7; length: 14; D: TRBD1; DNA: TGTGCCATCAGCGGGGGACAGGGAACCTACGAGCAGTACTTC; CDR3: CAISGGQGTYEQYF
V: TRBV3-1/TRBV3-2; size: .; J: TRBJ1-4; length: 15; D: .; DNA: TGTGCCAGCAGCCAAGACCCAGGGGCGGACGAAAAACTGTTTTTT; CDR3: CASSQDPGADEKLFF
V: TRBV30; size: .; J: TRBJ2-4; length: 19; D: TRBD2; DNA: TGTGCCTGGAGTCCCGATACTAGCGGGAGCCAACTAGCCAAAAACATTCAGTACTTC; CDR3: CAWSPDTSGSQLAKNIQYF
V: TRBV3-1/TRBV3-2; size: .; J: TRBJ1-4; length: 16; D: TRBD1; DNA: TGTGCCAGCAGCCAAGTTGGGACAGGGTCGTTTGAAAAACTGTTTTTT; CDR3: CASSQVGTGSFEKLFF
V: TRBV21-1; size: .; J: TRBJ2-3; length: 16; D: .; DNA: TGTGCCAGCAGCAACGTCCCGGGACTAGCGGCAGATACGCAGTATTTT; CDR3: CASSNVPGLAADTQYF
V: TRBV3-1/TRBV3-2; size: .; J: TRBJ2-1; length: 13; D: .; DNA: TGTGCCAGCAGCCAAGTTTCGGGGAATGAGCAGTTCTTC; CDR3: CASSQVSGNEQFF